What follows are 27 T cell receptor beta chains derived from one specimen sequenced in a study of monozygotic twins with inflammatory bowel disease. TCRdb reanalyzed the 5' RACE reads and collapses them to one entry per CDR3 protein, without DNA. Its table records about 440,000 distinct CDR3 sequences. What was sequenced was blood. These receptors came from a human donor with ulcerative colitis or Crohn's disease, or a healthy co-twin of an affected twin (not recorded which).

The chain is built from TRBV7-9 and TRBJ2-7; TCRdb's assignment of TRBD1 cannot be checked, as there is no DNA. The length of the CDR3 is 11 residues. Germline V gene data show CDR1 as SEHNR and CDR2 as FQNEAQ (reference sequence). CDR3 sequence reads: CASSAGVEQYF.

V usage is TRBV3-1 and J usage is TRBJ2-5; TCRdb outputs TRBD2, but without DNA this stays unchecked. The CDR3 has 14 residues. Germline V gene sequence: CDR1 LGHDT, CDR2 YNNKEL (reference sequence). The CDR3 here is CASSQDWGGRAQYF.

The chain carries TRBV2 and TRBJ2-1; TCRdb names TRBD2, which stays unverified in the absence of DNA. CDR3 length: 14 amino acids. CDR1 SNHLY and CDR2 FYNNEI come from the germline V gene. The CDR3 region is CASSGSGGDNEQFF.

This chain links TRBV28 with TRBJ2-1. CDR1 and CDR2 from the germline V gene are MDHEN and SYDVKM. This CDR3 has 14 residues. This chain's CDR3 is CASSLTVRGYEQFF.

CDR3 sequence reads: CASSGGGPYTQYF. This chain connects TRBV12-3 or TRBV12-4 to TRBJ2-3; TCRdb designates TRBD2, a call that cannot be tested without DNA. The CDR3 length is 13 residues.

This rearrangement joins TRBV29-1 to TRBJ1-5; TCRdb picks TRBD1, but there is no DNA to check that call. Germline CDR1 is SQVTM and CDR2 is ANQGSEA. This CDR3 is built from 13 residues. The CDR3 loop reads CSAQGDGNQPQHF.

This sequence joins TRBV20-1 and TRBJ2-5; TCRdb names TRBD1, which stays unverified in the absence of DNA. Germline loops: CDR1 DFQATT, CDR2 SNEGSKA (reference sequence). CDR3 length equals 13 residues. The CDR3 here is CSARGQMRETQYF.

CDR3 sequence: CASSLGRLTGELFF. The chain recombines TRBV11-3 with TRBJ2-2. Germline-derived CDR1 and CDR2 are SGHNT and YENEEA. CDR3 length equals 14 residues. The entire variable domain, with the rest obtained from reference TRBV11-3 and TRBJ2-2, is as follows: EAGVVQSPRYKIIEKKQPVAFWCNPISGHNTLYWYLQNLGQGPELLIRYENEEAVDDSQLPKDRFSAERLKGVDSTLKIQPAELGDSAVYLCASSLGRLTGELFFGEGSRLTVL.

CDR3 amino acids: CASSLYAGGTGELFF. The rearrangement uses TRBV7-9 and TRBJ2-2; TCRdb indicates TRBD2, and absent DNA this call remains unverified. The germline gives CDR1 SEHNR, CDR2 FQNEAQ (reference sequence). The CDR3 runs to 15 residues.

The chain joins TRBV6-1 to TRBJ2-3; no DNA is available, so the TRBD2 call from TCRdb remains unchecked. Germline assignment: CDR1 MNHNS and CDR2 SASEGT. The CDR3 loop spans 14 amino acids. The CDR3 loop is CASISSGGPDTQYF.

The gene calls are TRBV19 and TRBJ1-1; TCRdb names TRBD1, which stays unverified in the absence of DNA. The CDR3 loop spans 14 amino acids. From germline, CDR1 is LNHDA and CDR2 SQIVND (reference sequence). CDR3 sequence reads: CASKDRDRYTEAFF.

The chain has TRBV7-2 and TRBJ1-2. CDR1 is SGHTA, CDR2 FQGNSA, per germline. The CDR3 is made up of 14 amino acids. CDR3 sequence reads: CASSLKRSVYGYTF.

The chain employs TRBV12-3 or TRBV12-4 and TRBJ1-1; the D gene TCRdb calls, TRBD1, cannot be checked with no DNA. CDR3 size: 16 residues. CDR3 sequence: CASSFIAWTGRTQAFF.

The gene calls are TRBV10-3 and TRBJ1-5. CDR3 length: 14 amino acids. Germline CDR1 and CDR2: ENHRY and SYGVKD. Here the CDR3 reads CAISDTWSNQPQHF.

This chain joins TRBV12-2 and TRBJ2-2; TCRdb names TRBD1, which stays unverified in the absence of DNA. TRBV12-2 is noted as a pseudogene. The CDR3 length is 17 residues. The CDR3 is CASRASGRSLCTGELFF.

V gene TRBV7-2 combines with J gene TRBJ1-2; TCRdb lists TRBD1, though no DNA is available to test this call. This CDR3 spans 12 amino acids. Germline values: CDR1 SGHTA, CDR2 FQGNSA. CDR3: CASSFYRAGYTF.

The chain couples TRBV29-1 to TRBJ2-3; there is no DNA to check the TCRdb D call of TRBD1. This CDR3 spans 12 amino acids. From germline, CDR1 is SQVTM and CDR2 ANQGSEA. CDR3 in amino acids: CSVVRGEDTQYF.

This sequence joins TRBV7-2 and TRBJ1-5; the TCRdb call, TRBD1, lacks DNA for checking. Germline CDR1 reads SGHTA; CDR2 reads FQGNSA. CDR3 length: 12 residues. The CDR3 protein is CASSLDRQPQHF.

The chain combines TRBV7-2 with TRBJ1-1; absent DNA, TCRdb's TRBD1 call cannot be checked. The CDR3 spans 15 residues. Germline-derived CDR1 and CDR2 are SGHTA and FQGNSA. The CDR3 sequence: CASSLKRTGTDEAFF.

The V call is TRBV20-1, the J call TRBJ2-3. CDR3 length equals 12 residues. The germline gives CDR1 DFQATT, CDR2 SNEGSKA (reference sequence). This CDR3 reads CSASAATDTQYF.

J is TRBJ2-5 and V is TRBV5-1; checking the TCRdb D call of TRBD1 is not possible without DNA. CDR3 length equals 16 residues. The V gene's germline CDR1 is SGHRS and CDR2 YFSETQ. This CDR3 is CASTQSDRGTQETQYF.

V usage is TRBV30 and J usage is TRBJ2-1. This CDR3 spans 13 amino acids. Germline loops: CDR1 GTSNPN, CDR2 SVGIG (reference sequence). CDR3 sequence reads: CAWSEQEYNEQFF.

The chain employs TRBV7-2 and TRBJ2-7; TCRdb's D call, TRBD1, is unchecked because there is no DNA. The CDR3 spans 14 residues. The germline gives CDR1 SGHTA, CDR2 FQGNSA. The CDR3 is CASSLTRPTYEQYF.

The CDR3 loop reads CSVSEGELNTEAFF. The V call is TRBV29-1, the J call TRBJ1-1; no DNA is available, so the TRBD1 call from TCRdb remains unchecked. Per the germline V gene, CDR1 is SQVTM and CDR2 is ANQGSEA. There are 14 residues in the CDR3.

This chain uses TRBV20-1 with TRBJ2-5. Germline lookup yields CDR1 DFQATT and CDR2 SNEGSKA (reference sequence). The length of the CDR3 is 11 residues. The CDR3 sequence is CSASEQETQYF.

The J gene is TRBJ2-7, the V gene TRBV7-2; absent DNA, TCRdb's TRBD1 call cannot be checked. Germline V gives CDR1 SGHTA, CDR2 FQGNSA. The CDR3 totals 15 residues. The chain's CDR3 is CASSPREAGPYEQYF.

The CDR3 is CASSLDNQGGQSQHF. The chain is built from TRBV28 and TRBJ1-5; no DNA is available, so the TRBD1 call from TCRdb remains unchecked. The CDR3 is 15 amino acids. Germline V gene data show CDR1 as MDHEN and CDR2 as SYDVKM.